This T cell receptor (beta chain) came from a study of a mutant IDH1 vaccine in newly diagnosed glioma. Described time point: baseline, week 1 (first vaccination visit). Treatment meaning: pre-vaccination baseline after standard-of-care therapy. TCRdb's table, derived via immunoSEQ multiplex PCR, lists solely in-frame clones and lacks some. The sample contains 15,000 or so clones, around 95% of which appear only once. Per the germline V gene, CDR1 is SGHDN and CDR2 is FVKESK. The CDR3 is made up of 15 amino acids. V was trimmed by 4 bases and J by 4 bases, leaving 14 bases between them. The material sequenced was peripheral blood mononuclear cells (PBMCs), taken from a glioma patient treated with radiotherapy, temozolomide or both. The J gene is TRBJ2-1, the V gene TRBV14; D is ambiguous. This TCR was sampled from a woman aged 18 to 35 with glioma. Some clones in this sample may be carry-over from other donors' samples. In DNA, the CDR3 is TGTGCCAGCAGCCCATCAGGATTTAATTACAATGAGCAGTTCTTC. This translates into CASSPSGFNYNEQFF.